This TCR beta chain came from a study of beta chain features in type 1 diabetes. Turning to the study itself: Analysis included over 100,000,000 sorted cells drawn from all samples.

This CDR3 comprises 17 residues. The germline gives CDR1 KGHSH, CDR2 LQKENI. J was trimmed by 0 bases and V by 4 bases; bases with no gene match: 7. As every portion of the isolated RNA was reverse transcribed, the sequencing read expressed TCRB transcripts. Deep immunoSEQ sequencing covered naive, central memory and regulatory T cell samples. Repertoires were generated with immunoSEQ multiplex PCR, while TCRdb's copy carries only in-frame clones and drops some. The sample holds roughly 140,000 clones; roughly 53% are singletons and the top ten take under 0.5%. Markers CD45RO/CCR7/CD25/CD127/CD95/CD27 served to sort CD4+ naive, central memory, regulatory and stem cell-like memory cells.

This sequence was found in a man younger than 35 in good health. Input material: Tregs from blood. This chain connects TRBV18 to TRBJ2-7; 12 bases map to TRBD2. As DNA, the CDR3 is TGTGCCAGCTCACTCGGACTAGCGGGGTTTAGCTCCTACGAGCAGTACTTC. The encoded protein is CASSLGLAGFSSYEQYF.